The clone carrying this T cell receptor (beta chain) was seen once. Original processing methods: Using reference gene primer amplification, nucleated cell counts were estimated. The method was immunoSEQ multiplex PCR; TCRdb's version includes in-frame clones alone and lacks a portion of them. V and J calls and clone size come straight from that table; D and trimming were deduced from the DNA. The sample lists some 170,000 clones; about 86% were seen once. Germline CDR1 is SGHTS and CDR2 is YDEGEE. The CDR3 loop spans 15 amino acids. V was pared by 3 bases and J by 3 bases, with 7 bases of the junction left unmatched. This entry belongs to a study of blood T cell repertoires in COVID-19. Study in general: Spain, Italy and the United States supplied samples that represented acute and convalescent COVID-19. Nucleic acid was either cDNA or gDNA, and it came from T cells, B-cell-depleted T cells, or PBMCs.

Sequenced input: peripheral blood. The J gene is TRBJ2-3, the V gene TRBV5-8, with TRBD2 matching over 7 bases. The clonotype comes from a woman older than 75 with acute or convalescent COVID-19. The DNA of the CDR3 is TGTGCCAGCAGCTCAGGACTAGTCAGGACAGATACGCAGTATTTT. The encoded protein is CASSSGLVRTDTQYF.